This T cell receptor (beta chain) stems from a study of blood T cell repertoires in COVID-19. CDR1 and CDR2 (germline): SGDLS, YYNGEE. This CDR3 is built from 14 residues. The ends were cut back, 9 bases at V and 6 bases at J, with 16 bases in the middle. In the study's own analysis: Reference gene primers were amplified, and this amplification served to estimate nucleated cell counts. Profiling relied on immunoSEQ multiplex PCR, and the TCRdb table lists in-frame clones only, not all of them. V and J calls and clone size are as listed in that table; D and trimming were resolved from the DNA. This sample has hundreds of thousands of clones; over 75% occur once, and the top ten carry roughly 10%.

The chain links TRBV9 to TRBJ1-6; tentatively, D is TRBD1 (6 bases). The TCR comes from a woman in her sixties or seventies with COVID-19, enrolled during active disease. The sample comprised peripheral blood. CDR3 coding DNA: TGTGCCACCTCAAGGGGGGGTCGTAATTCACCCCTCCACTTT. Protein product: CATSRGGRNSPLHF.